The clone carrying this T cell receptor beta chain has ten or more counts. What it binds is not known. This entry belongs to a study of tumor-infiltrating lymphocytes in primary liver carcinoma. Study context: Patients diagnosed with primary liver carcinoma received treatment through surgical resection.

Points from the study as a whole: Researchers did not compare CD4+ and CD8+ repertoires, as samples were bulk unsorted.

V dropped 5 bases and J dropped 6 bases, with 17 bases sitting between them. Germline V gene data show CDR1 as MNHEY and CDR2 as SVGAGI. The length of the CDR3 is 14 residues. Making TCR beta cDNA involved approximately 0.5 ug total RNA and a constant-region primer. The TCR beta library was amplified through three nested multiplex PCR rounds in a modified ARM-PCR procedure. TRBV1-TRBV30 forward and Cbeta reverse primers drove the first two roughly 10-cycle rounds. MiXCR, applied by TCRdb to the multiplex PCR reads, yields one record per CDR3 protein. The data hold about 320,000 distinct CDR3 sequences, with about 50% observed a single time. The authors took blood RNA from unsorted whole blood and also extracted germline DNA.

What was sequenced was peripheral blood. The TCR comes from a young woman with primary liver carcinoma and hepatitis B virus infection. The chain combines TRBV6-5 with TRBJ2-7; no firm D call. The CDR3 spells CASSQRRQTAEQYF. Here the CDR3 DNA reads TGTGCCAGCAGTCAACGCCGGCAGACTGCCGAGCAGTACTTC.